This T cell receptor (beta chain) was retrieved from a study of blood T cell repertoires in COVID-19 (dated by TCRdb to the early 2020s). Study-level background: The collaborator samples originated in the United States, Italy and Spain and spanned the acute and convalescent phases of COVID-19. The samples were drawn from the first 160 participants of the ongoing ImmuneRACE study and from 1,254 subjects provided by 6 global collaborators. The material from the prospective study consisted of cDNA or gDNA derived from T cells, B-cell-depleted T cells, or PBMCs. HLA class I and class II types, where available, came from metadata supplied by the sample provider rather than from assay-based typing. The repertoires were made available in a free public database intended to serve as a resource for research on the immune response to SARS-CoV-2. The dataset comprised deeply sampled blood TCRbeta repertoires from subjects exposed to, actively infected with, or recovered from COVID-19. A de-identified subject ID, COVID-19 status, age in years and sex were almost always included in the sample metadata.

TCRbeta CDR3 regions were amplified from genomic DNA by means of the immunoSEQ Assay, a bias-controlled multiplex PCR. As for how the authors treated the data: The number of nucleated cells in each sample was estimated by amplification of reference gene primers within the assay. To quantify the absolute abundance of each unique TCRbeta CDR3 rearrangement, sequence reads were collapsed and filtered. For each sample, productive Simpson clonality was calculated as the square root of Simpson's diversity index over productive rearrangements. The clones in this table, taken by TCRdb from immuneACCESS, are in-frame only. Not every clone is retained; where verified, under half of the shortfall comes from an unresolved V gene, and the cause of the rest is unknown. The DNA was the basis for D and trimming; V, J and clone size are from that table. The sample table shows about 220,000 clones, and around four fifths are seen once. The ten largest clones represent around 5.5% of the sample.

V loses 4 bases of germline sequence and J loses 4 bases, and the interval between the two ends is 10 bases. The germline V gene provides CDR1 SGHTA and CDR2 FQGNSA. The CDR3 runs 13 amino acids, cysteine and phenylalanine included. Only the CDR3 part of the read is kept: 39 bases, read in frame from the first base. Broad study findings and their caveats: The amount of clinical and demographic metadata varied by source and participant and was provided uncurated.

As concerns this clone: Its recognized antigen is unknown. No much larger clone exists at a distance of one base, and base qualities are not known.

Samples from volunteer blood donors who had recovered from COVID-19 were contributed by a second Seattle source. The collaborating institutions used their own protocols to collect whole blood in K2EDTA tubes. For TCRbeta analysis, collaborators shipped samples in one of three forms: frozen whole blood, isolated PBMCs, or DNA extracted from either of those sample types. The rearranged segments are TRBV7-2 and TRBJ1-2; confidence is insufficient to name the D gene. What was sequenced was peripheral blood. This clonotype originated in a woman aged 55-69 years who had recovered from COVID-19. The DNA sequence is given as TGTGCCAGCAGCTCCCCGGGGATCTATGGCTACACCTTC. It codes for CASSSPGIYGYTF. Where the CDR3 stops, the reference TRBV7-2 and TRBJ1-2 genes take over; the full variable domain is GAGVSQSPSNKVTEKGKDVELRCDPISGHTALYWYRQSLGQGLEFLIYFQGNSAPDKSGLPSDRFSAERTGGSVSTLTIQRTQQEDSAVYLCASSSPGIYGYTFGSGTRLTVV.